This T cell receptor (beta chain) was sequenced for a study of shared clonotypes between healthy human individuals. CDR3 length equals 14 residues. V dropped 4 bases and J dropped 1 base, with 10 bases sitting between them. From germline, CDR1 is SGHDN and CDR2 FVKESK. In regard to this clone: Its antigen is not known.

CD45RO negativity and positive selection for CCR7 defined naive CD8 cells, a population that excluded terminally differentiated effector memory CD45RA+ cells. The assay was run at deep level. Data came from immunoSEQ multiplex PCR; TCRdb stores just in-frame clones and leaves some out. This table has 600,000 or so clones, 95% to 98% appearing once. Study conclusions and caveats: The naive CD4 repertoires of a few donors were compared, and around 5% of clonotypes were shared. Memory subsets had estimated richness that was generally smaller than that of naive subsets.

V gene TRBV14 combines with J gene TRBJ2-5; D possibly corresponds to TRBD2 (5 bases). This TCR was sampled from a man under 40 in good health. The sequencing input was naive CD8+ T cells sorted from blood. CDR3 nucleotides: TGTGCCAGCAGCCCGACGGGATTCCAAGAGACCCAGTACTTC. Its protein is CASSPTGFQETQYF.